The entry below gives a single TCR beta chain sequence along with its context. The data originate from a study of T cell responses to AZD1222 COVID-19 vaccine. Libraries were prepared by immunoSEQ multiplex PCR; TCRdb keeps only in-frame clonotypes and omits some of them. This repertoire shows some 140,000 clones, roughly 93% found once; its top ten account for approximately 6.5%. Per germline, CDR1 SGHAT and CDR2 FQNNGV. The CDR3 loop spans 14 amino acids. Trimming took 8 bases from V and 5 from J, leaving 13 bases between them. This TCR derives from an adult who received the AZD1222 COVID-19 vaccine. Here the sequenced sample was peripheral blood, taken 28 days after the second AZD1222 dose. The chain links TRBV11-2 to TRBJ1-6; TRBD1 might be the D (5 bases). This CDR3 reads CASGGAGDNSPLHF. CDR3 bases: TGTGCCAGCGGCGGGGCGGGTGATAATTCACCCCTCCACTTT.